Below are 28 T cell receptor beta chains sequenced from a single sample in a study of blood T cell repertoires in COVID-19. Using immunoSEQ multiplex PCR, the repertoire was profiled, and TCRdb retains in-frame clones only, with some absent. The profile shows 220,000 or so clones, 84% of them singletons. The sequenced material came from peripheral blood. Receptor source: a man under 40 with active or convalescent COVID-19.

Only one count was recorded for this clone. The V and J genes are TRBV27 and TRBJ2-7, with 7 bases lining up with TRBD2. Losses at the gene ends were 4 bases for V and 0 bases for J; bases not matched to a gene: 9. From germline, CDR1 is MNHEY and CDR2 SMNVEV (reference sequence). The CDR3 sequence is 16 residues long. CDR3 loop: CASSSLTGGNSYEQYF. Here the CDR3 DNA reads TGTGCCAGCAGTTCCCTTACGGGGGGAAACTCCTACGAGCAGTACTTC.

Only one count was recorded for this clone. J is TRBJ1-1 and V is TRBV5-1, with D maybe TRBD1 (6 bases). Trimming removed 3 bases at V and 1 base at J, with 10 bases between. The germline V gene has CDR1 SGHRS and CDR2 YFSETQ. This CDR3 comprises 14 residues. CDR3 sequence (DNA): TGCGCCAGCAGCTCAGGGGAGAAGAACACTGAAGCTTTCTTT. It yields the protein CASSSGEKNTEAFF.

This chain uses TRBV25-1 with TRBJ1-4; D uncertain. Per germline, CDR1 MGHDK and CDR2 SYGVNS. The CDR3 runs to 13 residues. V was trimmed by 6 bases and J by 4 bases, leaving 9 bases between them. CDR3 nucleotides: TGTGCCAGCAGACAGTCTCTTAATGAAAAACTGTTTTTT. Protein: CASRQSLNEKLFF.

The chain combines TRBV2 with TRBJ1-5; TRBD1 is a possible D gene (5 bases). The CDR3 spans 15 residues. Germline CDR1 SNHLY, CDR2 FYNNEI. Trimming left V 4 bases short and J 7 bases short, with 17 bases between. The DNA of the CDR3 is TGTGCCAGCAGTGGTACAGGTCTTTGGAGCCAGCCCCAGCATTTT. Its translation: CASSGTGLWSQPQHF.

The genes are TRBV2 and TRBJ1-1; TRBD1 agrees at 8 bases. CDR1 is SNHLY and CDR2 is FYNNEI in the germline V gene. The V and J ends lost 8 bases and 1 base, in that order; junction bases with no gene match: 3. CDR3 length equals 13 residues. As DNA, the CDR3 is TGTGCCAGCGGGGGACAGGCGAACACTGAAGCTTTCTTT. Amino acid sequence: CASGGQANTEAFF. Variable domain in full (rest from reference TRBV2 and TRBJ1-1): EPEVTQTPSHQVTQMGQEVILRCVPISNHLYFYWYRQILGQKVEFLVSFYNNEISEKSEIFDDQFSVERPDGSNFTLKIRSTKLEDSAMYFCASGGQANTEAFFGQGTRLTVV.

V is TRBV18 and J is TRBJ1-1, with D uncertain. V was shortened by 10 bases and J by 1 base, with 4 bases between the two germline ends. Germline assignment: CDR1 KGHSH and CDR2 LQKENI. This CDR3 contains 10 residues. The CDR3 loop is CATGNTEAFF. CDR3 nucleotide sequence: TGTGCCACCGGGAACACTGAAGCTTTCTTT.

The chain couples TRBV2 to TRBJ1-5, with D perhaps TRBD1 (5 bases). The CDR3 covers 14 residues. Germline values: CDR1 SNHLY, CDR2 FYNNEI. V was pared by 7 bases and J by 1 base, with 11 bases between. CDR3 amino acids: CASNLRGSNQPQHF. The CDR3, as DNA: TGTGCCAGCAATCTGCGGGGGAGCAATCAGCCCCAGCATTTT.

The chain combines TRBV12-3 or TRBV12-4 with TRBJ2-7; D possibly corresponds to TRBD1 (5 bases). The CDR3 is made up of 12 amino acids. Trimming removed 6 bases at V and 2 bases at J, with 8 bases between. The CDR3, as DNA: TGTGCCAGCAGCCCGACAGCCTACGAGCAGTACTTC. It codes for CASSPTAYEQYF.

The chain has TRBV19 and TRBJ1-1; TRBD1 matches 8 bases. The CDR3 covers 13 residues. Looked up from germline, CDR1 is LNHDA and CDR2 is SQIVND (reference sequence). The junction had 2 bases not matched to a gene; V was cut back by 8 bases and J by 0 bases. CDR3 DNA: TGTGCCAGTTTGGACAGGGTGAACACTGAAGCTTTCTTT. Protein product: CASLDRVNTEAFF.

The chain employs TRBV7-2 and TRBJ1-3; D is ambiguous. The V end was cut by 9 bases, the J end by 0 bases, with 9 bases between. Germline lookup yields CDR1 SGHTA and CDR2 FQGNSA. The CDR3 extends over 13 amino acids. The CDR3 protein is CASASNSGNTIYF. Here the CDR3 DNA reads TGTGCCAGTGCTAGTAACTCTGGAAACACCATATATTTT.

The rearrangement links TRBV4-1 to TRBJ1-1; TRBD1 might be the D (6 bases). V lost 3 bases and J 1 base, leaving 6 bases between the germline ends. Germline CDR1 MGHRA, CDR2 YSYEKL. There are 13 residues in the CDR3. The CDR3: CASSQTGNTEAFF. The CDR3 DNA is TGCGCCAGCAGCCAGACAGGGAACACTGAAGCTTTCTTT.

J is TRBJ2-1 and V is TRBV19; 13 positions match TRBD2. V trimming: 10 bases; J trimming: 6 bases; junction bases outside the gene matches: 9. The length of the CDR3 is 15 residues. CDR1 and CDR2 from the germline V gene are LNHDA and SQIVND (reference sequence). CDR3: CATQLAGGRANEQFF. The CDR3 DNA sequence: TGTGCCACCCAACTAGCGGGAGGGAGGGCCAATGAGCAGTTCTTC.

The genes are TRBV7-2 and TRBJ2-5, with 7 nucleotides matching TRBD1. The CDR3 consists of 14 residues. Germline V CDR1 and CDR2: SGHTA, FQGNSA. Unmatched junction bases numbered 8, after V lost 3 bases and J lost 7 bases. The CDR3 spells CASSFERGLGTQYF. The CDR3 bases are TGTGCCAGCAGCTTTGAGAGGGGGCTGGGGACCCAGTACTTC.

V is TRBV6-2 or TRBV6-3 and J is TRBJ2-1; 9 nucleotides agree with TRBD2. Germline trimming cut 5 bases from V and 2 bases from J; bases unmatched to any gene: 10. Looked up from germline, CDR1 is MNHEY and CDR2 is SVGEGT. CDR3 length: 17 amino acids. The CDR3 spells CASSLSPLAGAYNEQFF. CDR3 coding DNA: TGTGCCAGCAGTCTCTCCCCTTTAGCGGGGGCCTACAATGAGCAGTTCTTC.

This clone was seen a handful of times. The chain has TRBV7-2 and TRBJ2-7, with D possibly matching TRBD2 (5 bases). Germline CDR1 SGHTA, CDR2 FQGNSA. Trimming pared 5 bases from V and 6 bases from J, leaving 11 bases between. The CDR3 extends over 12 amino acids. The CDR3 loop reads CASSPLAGEQYF. CDR3 nucleotide sequence: TGTGCCAGCAGCCCCCTAGCCGGCGAGCAGTACTTC.

A few counts support this clone. The rearrangement links TRBV11-3 to TRBJ2-2, with D perhaps matching TRBD1 (5 bases). CDR1 and CDR2 from the germline V gene are SGHNT and YENEEA. V was pared by 3 bases and J by 0 bases, with 5 bases between. There are 14 residues in the CDR3. Here the CDR3 reads CASSLTANTGELFF. The CDR3, as DNA: TGTGCCAGCAGCTTGACAGCGAACACCGGGGAGCTGTTTTTT.

This clone is a singleton in its sample. This chain links TRBV5-1 with TRBJ1-1; TRBD1 aligns across 10 bases. The germline CDR1 and CDR2 sequences are SGHRS and YFSETQ. There are 13 residues in the CDR3. The V and J ends lost 4 bases and 11 bases, in that order; junction bases with no gene match: 8. The CDR3 here is CASSPRDRGMAFF. The CDR3 coding sequence is TGCGCCAGCAGCCCTAGGGACAGGGGAATGGCTTTCTTT. Drawing the rest from reference TRBV5-1 and TRBJ1-1, the complete variable domain is KAGVTQTPRYLIKTRGQQVTLSCSPISGHRSVSWYQQTPGQGLQFLFEYFSETQRNKGNFPGRFSGRQFSNSRSEMNVSTLELGDSALYLCASSPRDRGMAFFGQGTRLTVV.

V usage is TRBV6-2 or TRBV6-3 and J usage is TRBJ1-4; no reliable D call. The CDR3 is 14 residues long. With 5 bases removed from V and 6 bases from J, the gap between germline ends came to 13 bases. Looked up from germline, CDR1 is MNHEY and CDR2 is SVGEGT. In nucleotides, the CDR3 is TGTGCCAGCAGTCGAGGCGGGTCGGATGAAAAACTGTTTTTT. Translation: CASSRGGSDEKLFF.

This sequence joins TRBV15 and TRBJ1-6; D is possibly TRBD1 (5 bases). Germline CDR1 is LNHNV and CDR2 is YYDKDF (reference sequence). CDR3 length equals 15 residues. Trimming removed 9 bases at V and 4 bases at J, with 16 bases between. CDR3 DNA sequence: TGTGCCACGAGAAGCGACAGTGGGTATAATTCACCCCTCCACTTT. Its translation is CATRSDSGYNSPLHF. The entire variable domain, with the rest obtained from reference TRBV15 and TRBJ1-6, is as follows: DAMVIQNPRYQVTQFGKPVTLSCSQTLNHNVMYWYQQKSSQAPKLLFHYYDKDFNNEADTPDNFQSRRPNTSFCFLDIRSPGLGDTAMYLCATRSDSGYNSPLHFGNGTRLTVT.

This clone was detected a few times. This chain uses TRBV24-1 with TRBJ2-5, with 7 bases lining up with TRBD2. The CDR3 consists of 16 residues. Trimming took 4 bases from V and 1 from J; bases not matched to a gene: 8. Germline CDR1 KGHDR, CDR2 SFDVKD. CDR3 coding DNA: TGTGCCACCAGTGACCCCGTAACGGGGGGCCAAGAGACCCAGTACTTC. Protein product: CATSDPVTGGQETQYF.

The chain employs TRBV15 and TRBJ1-1; possibly TRBD1 for D (5 bases). With 2 bases removed from V and 0 bases from J, the gap between germline ends came to 31 bases. Per the germline V gene, CDR1 is LNHNV and CDR2 is YYDKDF (reference sequence). This CDR3 is 22 amino acids long. CDR3 region: CATSRRKAARGKSGGLNTEAFF. In DNA form, the CDR3 reads TGTGCCACCAGCAGAAGGAAAGCGGCCCGCGGCAAAAGCGGGGGATTGAACACTGAAGCTTTCTTT.

This chain joins TRBV18 and TRBJ2-3, with 9 bases aligning to TRBD1. This CDR3 is 16 amino acids long. V shed 4 bases and J 1 base; nucleotides not matched to a gene: 6. From germline, CDR1 is KGHSH and CDR2 LQKENI. The CDR3 DNA sequence: TGTGCCAGCTCACTATCGACAGGGGGAGGCACAGATACGCAGTATTTT. Translation: CASSLSTGGGTDTQYF. Together with reference TRBV18 and TRBJ2-3, the CDR3 gives the full variable domain: NAGVMQNPRHLVRRRGQEARLRCSPMKGHSHVYWYRQLPEEGLKFMVYLQKENIIDESGMPKERFSAEFPKEGPSILRIQQVVRGDSAAYFCASSLSTGGGTDTQYFGPGTRLTVL.

The V call is TRBV20-1, the J call TRBJ1-2; the D is unclear. Germline values: CDR1 DFQATT, CDR2 SNEGSKA (reference sequence). This CDR3 has 9 residues. Deletions cut 3 bases from V and 10 bases from J, with 6 bases between. The CDR3 loop reads CSASPHYTF. The CDR3 nucleotides are TGCAGTGCTAGTCCCCACTACACCTTC.

The chain has TRBV19 and TRBJ2-6, with 7 bases aligning to TRBD1. After removal of 10 bases from V and 4 bases from J, the junction contained 10 bases not matched to a gene. This CDR3 contains 15 residues. CDR1 and CDR2 (germline): LNHDA, SQIVND (reference sequence). The CDR3 reads CATSQGVLGANVLTF. The CDR3 nucleotides read TGTGCCACTTCCCAGGGGGTATTGGGGGCCAACGTCCTGACTTTC. The full variable domain, with the rest looked up from reference TRBV19 and TRBJ2-6, is DGGITQSPKYLFRKEGQNVTLSCEQNLNHDAMYWYRQDPGQGLRLIYYSQIVNDFQKGDIAEGYSVSREKKESFPLTVTSAQKNPTAFYLCATSQGVLGANVLTFGAGSRLTVL.

The genes are TRBV4-3 and TRBJ2-2; 10 bases line up with TRBD2. CDR3 size: 16 residues. Germline CDR1 and CDR2: LGHNA and YSLEER. V lost 2 bases and J lost 4; bases outside the gene matches: 4. The DNA of the CDR3 is TGCGCCAGCAGCCAACGACTAGCGGGTCCCACCGGGGAGCTGTTTTTT. The encoded protein is CASSQRLAGPTGELFF.

The genes are TRBV6-6 and TRBJ1-2, with unresolved D. The V end was cut by 8 bases, the J end by 3 bases, with 10 bases between. This CDR3 contains 12 residues. Germline V gene sequence: CDR1 MNHNY, CDR2 SVGAGI (reference sequence). In DNA form, the CDR3 reads TGTGCCAGCCGTGGCGGTGACTATGGCTACACCTTC. It specifies CASRGGDYGYTF.

V is TRBV6-5 and J is TRBJ1-6, with D tentatively TRBD1 (5 bases). The CDR3 is 14 residues long. With 8 bases removed from V and 9 bases from J, the gap between germline ends came to 17 bases. Germline V gene lookup returns CDR1 MNHEY and CDR2 SVGAGI. Here the CDR3 DNA reads TGTGCCAGCGGGGCGGGGGAAAAAGGTTCACCCCTCCACTTT. Translated, it gives CASGAGEKGSPLHF.

J is TRBJ2-1 and V is TRBV9; 10 bases map to TRBD2. CDR3 length: 14 amino acids. CDR1 and CDR2 from the germline V gene are SGDLS and YYNGEE. Trimming cost V 2 bases and J 7 bases; bases outside gene matches: 3. CDR3 sequence: CASSVASGGNEQFF. CDR3 in DNA: TGTGCCAGCAGCGTTGCTAGCGGGGGTAATGAGCAGTTCTTC.